This T cell receptor beta chain was recovered during a study of CD8 T cells in ankylosing spondylitis. The germline V gene has CDR1 MDHEN and CDR2 SYDVKM. The CDR3 length is 13 residues. The V gene lost 3 bases and the J gene lost 5 bases, with 10 bases spanning the gap. General study results and limits: Seemingly characteristic of ankylosing spondylitis blood was a TCR beta motif consisting of under ten highly homologous variants. It was reported that disease-linked clones were significantly enriched in matched ankylosing spondylitis synovial fluid. Earlier authors reported some of these motif variants in reactive arthritis synovial fluid and blood.

Using its own MiXCR run on the 5' RACE reads, TCRdb lists one record per CDR3 protein. The sample lists under 85,000 distinct CDR3 sequences; approximately 5% were seen once. This clonotype was recorded at least ten times. The antigen is unknown. What was sequenced was blood, either unsorted or a sorted T cell fraction (not recorded which). The V call is TRBV28, the J call TRBJ1-1, with D hard to call. The sequence was obtained from a male donor with ankylosing spondylitis or in good health (not recorded which). This chain's CDR3 is CASSFMGPTEAFF. The CDR3 nucleotides are TGTGCCAGCAGTTTTATGGGTCCAACTGAAGCTTTCTTT.